This T cell receptor (beta chain) was recorded in a study of T cell repertoires in cytomegalovirus infection. Study-wide context: Matching HLA type and CMV infection were both indicated by public TCR beta signatures. Broader study findings: The study found HLA-C-restricted CMV-specific TCR beta clonotypes dominating the ex vivo response. There were carriers of CMV plus the relevant HLA, and cumulative public TCR beta family frequency identified them.

This clonotype was counted many times. Its antigen is undetermined. The CDR3 runs 15 residues. V was clipped by 3 bases and J by 4 bases; unmatched bases: 4. TCRdb ran MiXCR on the reads and lists one entry per CDR3 protein. The sample holds hundreds of thousands of distinct CDR3 sequences; around 9.6% are singletons and the top ten take less than 3%. The sequencing sample was made of PBMCs. The TCR sequence derives from a human donor in good health (CMV status not recorded). Some clones in this sample may be carry-over from other donors' samples. The chain is built from TRBV12-3 or TRBV12-4 and TRBJ1-5, with 9 bases fitting TRBD1. CDR3 in amino acids: CASSFGDRANQPQHF. Written as DNA, the CDR3 is TGTGCCAGCAGTTTCGGGGACAGGGCTAATCAGCCCCAGCATTTT.